These 28 T cell receptor beta chains came from one sample sequenced in a study of identical twins. TCRdb reanalysed the 5' RACE reads using MiXCR and keeps one entry per CDR3 protein. The table has 300,000 to 350,000 distinct CDR3 sequences, 10% to 15% seen once. The same specimen was also included in a second study, on yellow fever vaccine responses in identical twins.

Sequenced sample: CD8+ T cells sorted from blood. The receptors were gathered from a woman under 30 in good health.

This clonotype has a count of ten or more. V and J are TRBV4-1 and TRBJ2-2, with D perhaps TRBD2 (6 bases). The ends were cut back, 11 bases at V and 1 base at J, with 14 bases in the middle. The CDR3 has 14 residues. CDR1 is MGHRA, CDR2 YSYEKL, per germline. The CDR3 DNA is TGCGCCGCGGGGCCCCCGGTGAACACCGGGGAGCTGTTTTTT. Protein sequence: CAAGPPVNTGELFF.

This clonotype was seen a few times. The chain combines TRBV12-3 or TRBV12-4 with TRBJ2-3, with 7 bases lining up with TRBD1. V dropped 6 bases and J dropped 1; count of bases not matched to a gene: 4. CDR3 length: 14 residues. CDR3 amino acids: CASRPDRGTDTQYF. As DNA, the CDR3 is TGTGCCAGCAGGCCAGACAGGGGCACAGATACGCAGTATTTT.

Details on this clonotype: One junction end does not reproduce the germline sequence, and a read error may be involved. This sequence joins TRBV19 and TRBJ2-1, with D maybe TRBD1 (6 bases). Germline values: CDR1 LNHDA, CDR2 SQIVND (reference sequence). This CDR3 has 14 residues. For the CDR3, the DNA is TGTGCCAGTAGCATAGGGGGACGGTACAATGAGCAGTTCTTC. Its translation: CASSIGGRYNEQFF. Filled out from reference TRBV19 and TRBJ2-1, the complete variable domain reads DGGITQSPKYLFRKEGQNVTLSCEQNLNHDAMYWYRQDPGQGLRLIYYSQIVNDFQKGDIAEGYSVSREKKESFPLTVTSAQKNPTAFYLCASSIGGRYNEQFFGPGTRLTVL.

The rearrangement uses TRBV2 and TRBJ2-3; the D is unclear. Trimming took off 5 bases at V and 3 bases at J, with 18 bases between the two ends. The germline V gene encodes CDR1 SNHLY and CDR2 FYNNEI. CDR3 length: 16 amino acids. The CDR3 is CASSLLTPLGTDTQYF. The CDR3 coding sequence is TGTGCCAGCAGTCTCTTAACACCCCTTGGGACAGATACGCAGTATTTT.

The rearrangement uses TRBV4-3 and TRBJ2-3; 11 bases match TRBD2. V gave up 4 bases and J gave up 0 bases; unmatched junction bases: 6. This CDR3 spans 17 amino acids. The germline CDR1 and CDR2 sequences are LGHNA and YSLEER. The CDR3 DNA sequence: TGCGCCAGCAGCCGCTCCCTAGCGGGAGGCAGCACAGATACGCAGTATTTT. Residues: CASSRSLAGGSTDTQYF.

Here the CDR3 reads CASRGASGGALFF. CDR3 DNA: TGTGCCAGCAGGGGGGCTAGCGGGGGGGCCCTGTTCTTC. V is TRBV27 and J is TRBJ2-1, with 12 bases identical to TRBD2. The V gene end was trimmed by 6 bases and the J gene end by 15 bases; junction bases not matched to a gene: 9. Germline V gene sequence: CDR1 MNHEY, CDR2 SMNVEV (reference sequence). The CDR3 is 13 amino acids.

This clonotype was seen a handful of times. The J gene is TRBJ2-7, the V gene TRBV5-5; the D call may be TRBD1 or TRBD2 (5 bases each). CDR1 is SGHKS, CDR2 YYEKEE, per germline (reference sequence). This CDR3 has 17 amino acids. V was clipped by 3 bases and J by 7 bases, with 26 bases between them. The CDR3 here is CASSSPGRGLGETEQYV. The CDR3 region has the DNA TGTGCCAGCAGCTCCCCGGGACGGGGCCTCGGGGAAACAGAGCAGTACGTC.

This clonotype was seen more than once but under ten times. The V call is TRBV3-1, the J call TRBJ2-7; no reliable D call. Between the trimmed V and J ends, which lost 1 base and 0 bases, there was a span of 13 bases. The CDR3 covers 16 residues. Germline CDR1 LGHDT, CDR2 YNNKEL (reference sequence). In nucleotides, the CDR3 is TGTGCCAGCAGCCAAGGTTTAGGCCCAAGCTCCTACGAGCAGTACTTC. This encodes CASSQGLGPSSYEQYF.

This clonotype was detected ten times or more. At one of its ends the junction is not consistent with the germline gene, which may arise from a read error. This chain connects TRBV4-1 to TRBJ2-5, with TRBD1 matching over 8 bases. The CDR3 is 13 amino acids. Germline V gives CDR1 MGHRA, CDR2 YSYEKL. CDR3 sequence (DNA): TGCGCCAGCACCCAAGACAGGGGCCAGACCCAGTACTTC. Translation gives CASTQDRGQTQYF.

This clonotype has ten or more counts. This rearrangement joins TRBV4-1 to TRBJ2-7; TRBD1 agrees at 8 bases. J was trimmed by 2 bases and V by 1 base; bases with no gene match: 7. The CDR3 totals 16 residues. The germline CDR1 and CDR2 sequences are MGHRA and YSYEKL. CDR3 protein: CASSQVVGTGTYEQYV. The CDR3 DNA reads as TGCGCCAGCAGCCAAGTAGTGGGGACAGGAACCTACGAGCAGTACGTC.

Only a few counts were recorded for this clonotype. The chain carries TRBV9 and TRBJ2-3; D is unresolved. The V gene lost 4 bases and the J gene lost 3 bases, with 9 bases spanning the gap. Germline CDR1 is SGDLS and CDR2 is YYNGEE. The CDR3 runs 13 residues. For the CDR3, the DNA is TGTGCCAGCAGCCCAAGACTGACAGATACGCAGTATTTT. It specifies CASSPRLTDTQYF.

This clonotype has just a few counts. V usage is TRBV6-1 and J usage is TRBJ1-1; D remains ambiguous. The CDR3 spans 12 residues. Per germline, CDR1 MNHNS and CDR2 SASEGT. V was clipped by 2 bases and J by 2 bases, with 3 bases between them. This chain's CDR3 is CASSELNTEAFF. The CDR3 nucleotides read TGTGCCAGCAGTGAACTAAACACTGAAGCTTTCTTT.

This clonotype turned up a few times. J is TRBJ1-1 and V is TRBV19, with a weak D call TRBD1 (5 bases). Trimming took 3 bases from V and 7 from J, leaving 12 bases between them. The CDR3 is 13 amino acids. Germline CDR1 LNHDA, CDR2 SQIVND (reference sequence). The CDR3 reads CASSITPGHEAFF. The CDR3, as DNA: TGTGCCAGTAGTATCACCCCGGGGCATGAAGCTTTCTTT.

This clonotype has a handful of counts. The CDR3 DNA is TGTGCCAGCAGAAGACGGGGCTTAGGACGTGGAAACACCATATATTTT. Translation gives CASRRRGLGRGNTIYF. The rearrangement joins TRBV6-2 or TRBV6-3 to TRBJ1-3, with a possible D match to TRBD1 (5 bases). Trimming pared 6 bases from V and 3 bases from J, leaving 18 bases between. This CDR3 is built from 16 residues. Germline V gives CDR1 MNHEY, CDR2 SVGEGT.

The chain combines TRBV3-1 with TRBJ2-2; D ambiguous. V gave up 3 bases and J gave up 4 bases, with 3 bases separating them. The CDR3 spans 12 residues. CDR1 and CDR2 (germline): LGHDT, YNNKEL (reference sequence). CDR3 nucleotides: TGTGCCAGCAGCCAGAGCACCGGGGAGCTGTTTTTT. Translating gives CASSQSTGELFF.

This chain joins TRBV5-1 and TRBJ2-1, with D unresolved. Germline CDR1 reads SGHRS; CDR2 reads YFSETQ. Trimming stripped 4 bases from V and 0 bases from J, with 14 bases between. This CDR3 has 16 residues. CDR3 DNA: TGCGCCAGCAGCCGCGCGCAGGCGAGCTCCTACAATGAGCAGTTCTTC. Translated: CASSRAQASSYNEQFF.

The J gene is TRBJ2-3, the V gene TRBV6-1; D not certain. Trimming shortened V by 2 bases and J by 5 bases, and 8 bases separated the two germline ends. Per germline, CDR1 MNHNS and CDR2 SASEGT. The CDR3 is 13 residues long. The CDR3 protein is CASSEYSGDTQYF. The CDR3 coding sequence is TGTGCCAGCAGTGAATACTCTGGAGATACGCAGTATTTT.

V and J are TRBV19 and TRBJ2-1; D uncertain. The CDR3 has 13 residues. Germline loops: CDR1 LNHDA, CDR2 SQIVND (reference sequence). V was trimmed by 9 bases and J by 0 bases, leaving 9 bases between them. The CDR3 protein is CASQWGSYNEQFF. CDR3 bases: TGTGCCAGCCAATGGGGCTCCTACAATGAGCAGTTCTTC.

This chain uses TRBV28 with TRBJ2-1; perhaps D is TRBD1 or TRBD2 (6 bases each). Germline V gene sequence: CDR1 MDHEN, CDR2 SYDVKM. CDR3 length: 15 amino acids. Trimming stripped 3 bases from V and 3 bases from J, with 12 bases between. The CDR3 nucleotides are TGTGCCAGCAGTTTCCTAGGGGGGCTCTACAATGAGCAGTTCTTC. Translated, it gives CASSFLGGLYNEQFF.

This rearrangement joins TRBV14 to TRBJ2-7, with unresolved D. The CDR3 has 15 amino acids. V was pared by 3 bases and J by 4 bases, with 16 bases between. CDR1 is SGHDN, CDR2 FVKESK, per germline. This CDR3 is CASSQQWVCRYEQYV. The CDR3 nucleotides are TGTGCCAGCAGCCAGCAGTGGGTGTGTCGGTACGAGCAGTACGTC.

This clonotype was seen a few times. The V gene is TRBV9, the J gene TRBJ1-6; no firm D call. With 0 bases removed from V and 6 bases from J, the gap between germline ends came to 7 bases. Germline V gene lookup returns CDR1 SGDLS and CDR2 YYNGEE. This CDR3 is built from 14 residues. The CDR3 DNA reads TGTGCCAGCAGCGTAGAAGGAGGTAATTCACCCCTCCACTTT. Its translation is CASSVEGGNSPLHF. Full variable domain (remainder filled in from reference TRBV9 and TRBJ1-6): DSGVTQTPKHLITATGQRVTLRCSPRSGDLSVYWYQQSLDQGLQFLIQYYNGEERAKGNILERFSAQQFPDLHSELNLSSLELGDSALYFCASSVEGGNSPLHFGNGTRLTVT.

This clonotype was seen only a few times. The rearrangement uses TRBV2 and TRBJ1-2; D call uncertain. Germline loops: CDR1 SNHLY, CDR2 FYNNEI. CDR3 size: 15 residues. The V end was cut by 1 base, the J end by 2 bases, with 11 bases between. CDR3 DNA: TGTGCCAGCAGTGAAGTTTCAGGACCCAACTATGGCTACACCTTC. This gives the protein CASSEVSGPNYGYTF.

The gene calls are TRBV12-3 or TRBV12-4 and TRBJ2-7; 7 bases are shared with TRBD1. V was clipped by 7 bases and J by 3 bases; unmatched bases: 9. CDR3 length: 14 residues. This CDR3 is CASKTTTGHYEQYF. In nucleotides, the CDR3 is TGTGCCAGCAAAACTACGACAGGGCACTACGAGCAGTACTTC.

The V gene is TRBV5-1, the J gene TRBJ1-1; 7 nucleotides match TRBD1. This CDR3 contains 16 residues. CDR1 and CDR2 (germline): SGHRS, YFSETQ. V lost 2 bases to trimming and J lost 11 bases; unmatched junction nucleotides: 18. The CDR3 loop reads CASSFDRENPVPVAFF. The CDR3 DNA is TGCGCCAGCAGCTTCGACAGGGAGAATCCCGTTCCGGTGGCTTTCTTT. Full variable domain (rest looked up from reference TRBV5-1 and TRBJ1-1): KAGVTQTPRYLIKTRGQQVTLSCSPISGHRSVSWYQQTPGQGLQFLFEYFSETQRNKGNFPGRFSGRQFSNSRSEMNVSTLELGDSALYLCASSFDRENPVPVAFFGQGTRLTVV.

This clonotype was counted a few times. The chain has TRBV20-1 and TRBJ2-1, with D hard to call. The V end lost 0 bases, the J end lost 8 bases, and 11 bases lay between the germline ends. Per the germline V gene, CDR1 is DFQATT and CDR2 is SNEGSKA (reference sequence). This CDR3 spans 13 amino acids. The CDR3 region has the DNA TGCAGTGCTAGAGACATTCTAGGCGATGAGCAGTTCTTC. It specifies CSARDILGDEQFF.

This clonotype occurred a few times. The chain recombines TRBV7-9 with TRBJ2-7, with D possibly called TRBD1 or TRBD2 (6 bases each). The length of the CDR3 is 13 residues. Looked up from germline, CDR1 is SEHNR and CDR2 is FQNEAQ (reference sequence). Trimming pared 3 bases from V and 5 bases from J, leaving 11 bases between. CDR3 protein: CASSFGGLDEQYV. For the CDR3, the DNA is TGTGCCAGCAGCTTCGGGGGCCTGGACGAGCAGTACGTC.

This clonotype was observed a handful of times. CDR3 sequence reads: CASSYEYMNTEAFF. The CDR3 DNA reads as TGTGCCAGCAGTTACGAGTACATGAACACTGAAGCTTTCTTT. The chain has TRBV6-5 and TRBJ1-1; D not resolved. The CDR3 consists of 14 residues. The germline CDR1 and CDR2 sequences are MNHEY and SVGAGI. Deletions cut 2 bases from V and 0 bases from J, with 7 bases between.

The chain combines TRBV27 with TRBJ2-7; D remains ambiguous. The CDR3 has 15 residues. With 2 bases removed from V and 0 bases from J, the gap between germline ends came to 11 bases. Per the germline V gene, CDR1 is MNHEY and CDR2 is SMNVEV (reference sequence). For the CDR3, the DNA is TGTGCCAGCAGTTTAGTCAAGGTTGGCTCCTACGAGCAGTACTTC. Protein sequence: CASSLVKVGSYEQYF.